These T cell receptor beta chains were read from a single sample in a study of technical replicates of blood from several donors. Sequencing used immunoSEQ multiplex PCR; TCRdb keeps in-frame clones, though not all of them. The sample records tens of thousands of clones, 94% being singletons. Sequenced input: T cells isolated from PBMCs. The origin of the receptors is a human donor in good health. CDR3s include the opening cysteine and the closing phenylalanine or tryptophan. Fields, in order: J gene, V gene, CDR3 length, CDR3 protein.

>TRBJ2-4|TRBV28|21
CASTAPVPPDDAGGILNIQYF
>TRBJ1-1|TRBV19|15
CASSTLGSGNTEAFF
>TRBJ1-1|TRBV28|12
CASKRPNTEAFF
>TRBJ2-5|TRBV6-4|13
CASSSGLGETQYF
>TRBJ1-1|TRBV4-2|14
CASSQESMNTEAFF
>TRBJ2-3|TRBV2|14
CAIRVGGSPDTQYF
>TRBJ2-1|TRBV4-3|15
CASSQVLAGAYEQFF
>TRBJ2-2|TRBV18|16
CASSPPGGPSTGELFF
>TRBJ2-2|TRBV11-3|16
CASSLDLAGAGGELFF
>TRBJ2-1|TRBV6-5|14
CASSYSISDNEQFF
>TRBJ2-3|TRBV29-1|12
CSVEQGYDTQYF
>TRBJ2-7|TRBV30|14
CAWRSGSSVYEQYF
>TRBJ2-1|TRBV9|16
CASSVGQREVDDEQFF
>TRBJ1-1|TRBV30|16
CAWSVQAGTVNTEAFF
>TRBJ1-1|TRBV19|12
CASSEIQGEAFF
>TRBJ2-3|TRBV4-2|16
CASRPGTRGLTDTQYF
>TRBJ1-1|TRBV13|14
CASSLGRRNTEAFF
>TRBJ1-2|TRBV4-2|16
CASSPIYPQELYGYTF